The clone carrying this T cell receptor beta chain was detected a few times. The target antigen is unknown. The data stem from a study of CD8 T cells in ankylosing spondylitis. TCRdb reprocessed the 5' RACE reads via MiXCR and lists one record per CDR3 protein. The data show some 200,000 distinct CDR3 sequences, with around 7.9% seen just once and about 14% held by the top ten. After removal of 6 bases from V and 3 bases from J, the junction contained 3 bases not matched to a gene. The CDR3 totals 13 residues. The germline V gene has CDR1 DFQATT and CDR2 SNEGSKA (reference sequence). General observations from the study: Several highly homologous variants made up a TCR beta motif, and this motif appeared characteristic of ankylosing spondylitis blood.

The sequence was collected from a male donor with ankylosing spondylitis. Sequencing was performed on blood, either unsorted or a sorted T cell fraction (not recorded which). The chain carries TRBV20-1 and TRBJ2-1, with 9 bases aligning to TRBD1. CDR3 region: CSADRGFYNEQFF. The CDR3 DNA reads TGCAGTGCCGACAGGGGGTTCTACAATGAGCAGTTCTTC.